The 10 T cell receptor beta chains below come from one sample, sequenced in a study of blood T cells in healthy people across ages. It was with a sample-barcoded 5' primer and a J-beta primer mix that a second PCR of roughly 6 to 12 cycles was run. MiXCR was run by TCRdb on the 5' RACE reads, yielding one entry per CDR3 protein. The data hold about 1.1 million distinct CDR3 sequences, with about two fifths observed a single time. Sequences were obtained from blood. Receptors originate from a man younger than 30 in good health.

The chain recombines TRBV6-6 with TRBJ1-3; D is undetermined. V lost 7 bases and J 4 bases, leaving 8 bases between the germline ends. Germline CDR1 and CDR2: MNHNY and SVGAGI (reference sequence). The CDR3 is 12 residues long. The CDR3 DNA is TGTGCCAGCACCTCGGGGGGAAACACCATATATTTT. It codes for CASTSGGNTIYF.

The rearrangement joins TRBV3-1 to TRBJ1-6; tentatively, D is TRBD1 (5 bases). This CDR3 is built from 17 residues. Trimming pared 4 bases from V and 6 bases from J, leaving 19 bases between. Germline CDR1 reads LGHDT; CDR2 reads YNNKEL (reference sequence). CDR3 sequence reads: CASSPPTVQVRNSPLHF. The DNA for the CDR3 is TGTGCCAGCAGCCCTCCAACTGTACAGGTCCGTAATTCACCCCTCCACTTT.

A single count supports this clonotype. The chain is built from TRBV6-1 and TRBJ1-5; D gene unclear. Germline CDR1 is MNHNS and CDR2 is SASEGT. The V gene lost 7 bases and the J gene lost 0 bases, with 16 bases spanning the gap. CDR3 length: 16 residues. DNA for the CDR3: TGTGCCAGCAAGGAGTACAGAGATGATAGCAATCAGCCCCAGCATTTT. Amino acids: CASKEYRDDSNQPQHF.

The V and J genes are TRBV27 and TRBJ1-1; TRBD1 matches 7 bases. The ends lost 8 bases at V and 5 bases at J; junction bases unmatched: 11. The CDR3 loop spans 14 amino acids. Germline CDR1 MNHEY, CDR2 SMNVEV (reference sequence). CDR3 coding DNA: TGTGCCAGCCGGTTAGGAATACAGGGGACTGAAGCTTTCTTT. Translation: CASRLGIQGTEAFF.

The table lists this clonotype with a count of one. The rearrangement links TRBV7-2 to TRBJ2-1; 10 bases map to TRBD2. Germline-derived CDR1 and CDR2 are SGHTA and FQGNSA. J lost 5 bases, V lost 1 base, and 11 bases had no gene match. The CDR3 is 18 amino acids. The CDR3 nucleotides read TGTGCCAGCAGCTTAGGGAGGGCTAGCGGGGGCCCACACAATGAGCAGTTCTTC. Protein sequence: CASSLGRASGGPHNEQFF.

This sequence joins TRBV12-3 or TRBV12-4 and TRBJ1-5; no clear D. The CDR3 totals 15 residues. The V end was cut by 3 bases, the J end by 4 bases, with 13 bases between. CDR3 region: CASSFGGQLNQPQHF. In DNA form, the CDR3 reads TGTGCCAGCAGTTTCGGTGGCCAGCTTAATCAGCCCCAGCATTTT.

The chain has TRBV20-1 and TRBJ1-1; no firm D call. The germline CDR1 and CDR2 sequences are DFQATT and SNEGSKA (reference sequence). The V gene lost 3 bases and the J gene lost 1 base, with 12 bases spanning the gap. The CDR3 spans 14 residues. The CDR3 spells CSARSGSRNTEAFF. CDR3 coding DNA: TGCAGTGCTAGGTCGGGGAGCCGGAACACTGAAGCTTTCTTT.

This clonotype was recorded many times. This chain links TRBV27 with TRBJ2-1; D perhaps matches TRBD2 (6 bases). With 4 bases removed from V and 12 bases from J, the gap between germline ends came to 16 bases. Germline loops: CDR1 MNHEY, CDR2 SMNVEV (reference sequence). The CDR3 extends over 13 amino acids. The CDR3 protein is CASSYRSDGGQFF. In DNA, the CDR3 is TGTGCCAGCAGTTATCGATCCGACGGGGGGCAGTTCTTC.

The genes are TRBV20-1 and TRBJ2-7, with 10 bases that match TRBD1. Judging by the DNA end, TRBJ2-5 fits better; the J call may be wrong. There are 15 residues in the CDR3. Germline CDR1 is DFQATT and CDR2 is SNEGSKA (reference sequence). The CDR3 region has the DNA TGCAGTGCTAATGCGGGACAGGGGTGGGAAGGGACCCAGTACTTC. Protein sequence: CSANAGQGWEGTQYF.

The chain couples TRBV12-3 or TRBV12-4 to TRBJ1-2, with a weak D call TRBD1 (5 bases). V was trimmed by 6 bases and J by 3 bases, leaving 8 bases between them. The CDR3 runs to 12 residues. In nucleotides, the CDR3 is TGTGCCAGCAGGGGACTTTACTATGGCTACACCTTC. Its protein is CASRGLYYGYTF.